This TCR beta chain was captured in a study of blood T cell repertoires in COVID-19 (dated by TCRdb to 2019 to 2021). With regard to the full study: Samples from collaborators originated in the United States, Italy and Spain and spanned both the acute and convalescent phases of COVID-19. The material from the prospective study consisted of cDNA or gDNA derived from T cells, B-cell-depleted T cells, or PBMCs. Deeply sampled blood TCRbeta repertoires from subjects exposed to, actively infected with, or recovered from COVID-19 were included in the dataset. The repertoires were made available in a free public database intended to serve as a resource for research on the immune response to SARS-CoV-2. The samples were drawn from the first 160 participants of the ongoing ImmuneRACE study and from 950 to 1,500 subjects provided by 6 global collaborators. The sample metadata nearly always contained a de-identified subject ID, COVID-19 status, age in years and sex. Where available, HLA class I and class II types were obtained from metadata supplied by the sample provider rather than from assay-based typing. The full study reports these points: The quantity of clinical and demographic metadata differed by source and by participant and was supplied without curation.

Each collaborating institution followed its own protocols to collect whole blood in K2EDTA tubes. For TCRbeta analysis, collaborator samples were shipped as frozen whole blood, as isolated PBMCs, or as DNA extracted from either sample type. Of note for this clone: The antigen it binds to is not known. Per-nucleotide qualities are absent, and no much larger clonotype sits a single base away.

TCRbeta CDR3 regions were amplified from genomic DNA by means of the immunoSEQ Assay, a bias-controlled multiplex PCR. Turning to the authors' computational methods: Within the assay, amplification of reference gene primers was used to estimate how many nucleated cells each sample contained. To quantify the absolute abundance of each unique TCRbeta CDR3 rearrangement, sequence reads were collapsed and filtered. For each sample, productive Simpson clonality was calculated as the square root of Simpson's diversity index over productive rearrangements. Drawn from immuneACCESS, this table holds only the in-frame rearrangements with V and J called that TCRdb kept. Clones are partly lost; checked studies trace under half to an unresolved V gene and leave the rest unexplained. D and trimming were read from the DNA, whereas the V and J calls and clone size are those reported in that table. Present in this sample are about 120,000 clones, less than 95% of which were seen just once. The ten largest account for 1.8% of the sample.

The CDR3 goes from the cysteine to the phenylalanine over 14 residues. The kept DNA is CDR3 alone, 42 bases in frame from the first base. CDR1 SGHRS and CDR2 YFSETQ are derived from the germline V gene. V lost 2 bases and J lost 1 base; the stretch between them is 9 bases long. The chain couples TRBV5-1 to TRBJ1-1; the D gene assignment is ambiguous. The clonotype comes from a human donor with active COVID-19. The donor label of this sample is uncertain. The sequenced material came from peripheral blood. The CDR3 amino acid sequence is: CASSLASKNTEAFF. The nucleotide sequence is given as TGCGCCAGCAGCTTAGCGAGCAAGAACACTGAAGCTTTCTTT.